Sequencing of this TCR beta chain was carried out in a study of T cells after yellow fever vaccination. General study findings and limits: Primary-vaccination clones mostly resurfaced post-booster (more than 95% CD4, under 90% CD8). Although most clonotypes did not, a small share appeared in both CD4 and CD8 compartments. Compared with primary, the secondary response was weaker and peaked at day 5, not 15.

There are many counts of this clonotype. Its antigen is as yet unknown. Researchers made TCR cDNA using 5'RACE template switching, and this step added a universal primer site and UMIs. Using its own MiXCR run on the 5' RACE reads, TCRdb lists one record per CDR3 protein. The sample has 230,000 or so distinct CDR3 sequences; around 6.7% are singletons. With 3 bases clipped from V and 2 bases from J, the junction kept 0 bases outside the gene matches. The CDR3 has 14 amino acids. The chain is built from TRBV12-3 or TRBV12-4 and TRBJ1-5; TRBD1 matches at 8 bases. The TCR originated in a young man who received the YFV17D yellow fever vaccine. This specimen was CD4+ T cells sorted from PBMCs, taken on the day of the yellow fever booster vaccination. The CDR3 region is CASSLTGGNQPQHF. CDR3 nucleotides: TGTGCCAGCAGTTTGACAGGGGGCAATCAGCCCCAGCATTTT.